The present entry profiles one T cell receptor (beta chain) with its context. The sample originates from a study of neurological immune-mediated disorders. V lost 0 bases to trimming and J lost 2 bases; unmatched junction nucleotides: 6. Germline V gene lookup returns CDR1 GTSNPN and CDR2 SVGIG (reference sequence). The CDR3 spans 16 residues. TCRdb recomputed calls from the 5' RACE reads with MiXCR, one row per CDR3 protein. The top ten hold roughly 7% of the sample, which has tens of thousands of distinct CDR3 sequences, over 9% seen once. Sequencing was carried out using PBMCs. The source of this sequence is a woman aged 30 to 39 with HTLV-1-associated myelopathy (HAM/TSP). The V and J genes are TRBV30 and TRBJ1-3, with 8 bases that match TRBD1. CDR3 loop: CAWSVLQGAAGNTIYF. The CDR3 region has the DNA TGTGCCTGGAGTGTACTGCAGGGGGCGGCTGGAAACACCATATATTTT.